This TCR beta chain was found in a study of blood T cell repertoires in COVID-19 (TCRdb year 2020). Background for the entire study: Samples from collaborators originated in the United States, Italy and Spain and spanned both the acute and convalescent phases of COVID-19. The repertoires were made available in a free public database intended to serve as a resource for research on the immune response to SARS-CoV-2. Where available, HLA class I and class II types were taken from metadata supplied by the sample provider and were not determined by assay-based typing. Nearly every sample came with metadata listing a de-identified subject ID, COVID-19 status, age in years and sex. The material from the prospective study consisted of cDNA or gDNA derived from T cells, B-cell-depleted T cells, or PBMCs. The samples were drawn from two sources: the first 160 participants of the ongoing ImmuneRACE study, and 1,200 or so subjects contributed by 6 global collaborators. Deeply sampled blood TCRbeta repertoires from subjects exposed to, actively infected with, or recovered from COVID-19 were included in the dataset.

V is cut back by 5 bases and J by 4 bases, with 11 bases in the junction unmatched. CDR1 is given as MDHEN and CDR2 as SYDVKM, both from the germline V gene. The CDR3 measures 15 amino acids from cysteine to phenylalanine. Only CDR3 DNA is held: 45 bases, read in frame from base 1. TCRbeta CDR3 regions were amplified from genomic DNA by means of the immunoSEQ Assay, a bias-controlled multiplex PCR. Under the source paper's analysis protocol: The number of nucleated cells in each sample was estimated from the amplification of reference gene primers within the assay. To quantify the absolute abundance of each unique TCRbeta CDR3 rearrangement, sequence reads were collapsed and filtered. Productive Simpson clonality was computed per sample as the square root of Simpson's diversity index over productive rearrangements. The table was pulled from immuneACCESS by TCRdb, which kept in-frame rearrangements only. Such tables lose some clones; where checked, under half of the loss comes from unresolved V genes, and the rest has no known cause. D and trimming come from the DNA, and the V and J calls and clone size come from that table. This sample has around 47,000 clones in its table, and 85% to 90% of those were observed once. More than 7% of the sample is in the top ten clones.

The study at large found these results: The quantity of clinical and demographic metadata differed by source and by participant and was supplied without curation.

Worth noting for this clone: It lacks a known antigen. Base qualities were left out, and no much larger clone turns up one base away.

Whole blood was collected in K2EDTA tubes by collaborating institutions according to the institutions' own protocols. For TCRbeta analysis, collaborator samples were shipped as frozen whole blood, as isolated PBMCs, or as DNA extracted from either sample type. The receptor comes from a man at least 80 years old with active or convalescent COVID-19. The rearranged chain carries TRBV28 and TRBJ2-7; 7 nucleotides in the junction match TRBD2. Sequenced input: peripheral blood. The CDR3 here reads CASSRYRDYAYEQYF. The DNA sequence reads TGTGCCAGCAGTAGATACCGGGACTACGCTTACGAGCAGTACTTC.